This note documents a single T cell receptor beta chain sequence. Its antigen remains unidentified. This record comes from a study of T-cell memory formation after mild COVID-19. Across the whole study: Across donors, TCR clusters were largely donor specific. The study, taken as a whole, reports: Nothing confirmed that second-wave clones peaking on day 37 were specific for SARS-CoV-2. There were some responding clones in pre-infection memory, which suggested that cross-reactive memory had joined.

TCRdb processed the 5' RACE reads anew with MiXCR; each CDR3 protein has one entry. This table holds 210,000 or so distinct CDR3 sequences, around 16% found once. V was trimmed by 4 bases and J by 0 bases, leaving 12 bases between them. The CDR3 totals 15 residues. Germline lookup yields CDR1 SQVTM and CDR2 ANQGSEA. The sample was PBMCs or a T cell subset sorted from them (not recorded which). The chain has TRBV29-1 and TRBJ2-2; no clear D. This clonotype was obtained from an adult woman who had mild COVID-19 (a few samples of this study predate the infection). Cell type and time point are not known. CDR3 sequence: CSVGVGQANTGELFF. The CDR3 DNA reads TGCAGCGTTGGGGTGGGTCAGGCGAACACCGGGGAGCTGTTTTTT.